This entry lists 15 T cell receptor beta chains sequenced from one sample in a study of identical twins. TCRdb recomputed calls from the 5' RACE reads with MiXCR, one row per CDR3 protein. Of 450,000 to 600,000 distinct CDR3 sequences listed, about a fifth are singletons. The data also belong to a second study, concerning yellow fever vaccine responses in identical twins.

Sequenced: CD4+ T cells sorted from blood. Source of these receptors: a woman under 30 in good health.

This clonotype appeared a few times. This chain uses TRBV5-1 with TRBJ2-1, with D hard to call. Germline CDR1 reads SGHRS; CDR2 reads YFSETQ. Trimming took off 6 bases at V and 8 bases at J, with 21 bases between the two ends. CDR3 length: 15 amino acids. Written as DNA, the CDR3 is TGCGCCAGCACCAGGACGGCTAGTACGGTTCATGAGCAGTTCTTC. As protein: CASTRTASTVHEQFF.

This clonotype was seen a few times. The chain carries TRBV5-1 and TRBJ2-7; D gene ambiguous. Germline CDR1 reads SGHRS; CDR2 reads YFSETQ. The CDR3 length is 13 residues. Trimming shortened V by 4 bases and J by 9 bases, and 17 bases separated the two germline ends. In nucleotides, the CDR3 is TGCGCCAGCAGCCCCGGTCCGGAAGTCGGGCAGTACTTC. Its protein product is CASSPGPEVGQYF.

The rearrangement joins TRBV3-1 to TRBJ2-5, with D possibly being TRBD1 or TRBD2 (5 bases each). The germline V gene has CDR1 LGHDT and CDR2 YNNKEL (reference sequence). The length of the CDR3 is 17 residues. Trimming took 1 base from V and 3 from J, leaving 18 bases between them. The CDR3 sequence is CASSQVGEFFLKETQYF. In DNA, the CDR3 is TGTGCCAGCAGCCAAGTGGGGGAGTTTTTTCTTAAAGAGACCCAGTACTTC.

This sequence joins TRBV28 and TRBJ1-4; 12 bases agree with TRBD1. CDR3 length equals 16 residues. Germline values: CDR1 MDHEN, CDR2 SYDVKM. The CDR3 DNA is TGTGCTCACGGGACAGGGGGCACTGCAACTAATGAAAAACTGTTTTTT. Translation: CAHGTGGTATNEKLFF. Based on the CDR3 plus reference TRBV28 and TRBJ1-4, the full variable domain is DVKVTQSSRYLVKRTGEKVFLECVQDMDHENMFWYRQDPGLGLRLIYFSYDVKMKEKGDIPEGYSVSREKKERFSLILESASTNQTSMYLCAHGTGGTATNEKLFFGSGTQLSVL.

This clonotype was detected a few times. This rearrangement joins TRBV27 to TRBJ2-2; TRBD1 aligns across 9 bases. Germline CDR1 and CDR2: MNHEY and SMNVEV (reference sequence). V trimming: 6 bases; J trimming: 2 bases; junction bases outside the gene matches: 1. The CDR3 runs to 14 residues. CDR3: CASRGQGNTGELFF. CDR3 bases: TGTGCCAGCAGGGGACAGGGTAACACCGGGGAGCTGTTTTTT.

This rearrangement joins TRBV3-1 to TRBJ2-1; 8 nucleotides match TRBD1. This CDR3 spans 16 amino acids. Trimming took 4 bases from V and 7 from J; bases not matched to a gene: 12. CDR1 LGHDT and CDR2 YNNKEL come from the germline V gene (reference sequence). In nucleotides, the CDR3 is TGTGCCAGCAGCCGGGCCGGGACAGGTGAGGGGAATGAGCAGTTCTTC. Residues: CASSRAGTGEGNEQFF.

The sample holds a few counts of this clonotype. The genes are TRBV15 and TRBJ1-5; D unclear. The CDR3 spans 16 residues. Trimming left V 8 bases short and J 5 bases short, with 22 bases between. Germline loops: CDR1 LNHNV, CDR2 YYDKDF (reference sequence). The DNA for the CDR3 is TGTGCCACCGAGGACCAAACCGATCGCCTCGATCAGCCCCAGCATTTT. It yields the protein CATEDQTDRLDQPQHF. The full variable domain, rest sourced from reference TRBV15 and TRBJ1-5, is DAMVIQNPRYQVTQFGKPVTLSCSQTLNHNVMYWYQQKSSQAPKLLFHYYDKDFNNEADTPDNFQSRRPNTSFCFLDIRSPGLGDTAMYLCATEDQTDRLDQPQHFGDGTRLSIL.

This clonotype was picked up a small number of times. V is TRBV5-5 and J is TRBJ2-2, with TRBD2 matching over 14 bases. From germline, CDR1 is SGHKS and CDR2 YYEKEE (reference sequence). The length of the CDR3 is 17 residues. V was clipped by 2 bases and J by 5 bases; unmatched bases: 5. The DNA of the CDR3 is TGTGCCAGCAGCTTAGGGACTAGCGGGAGATTTACCGGGGAGCTGTTTTTT. Translated, it gives CASSLGTSGRFTGELFF.

This clonotype appeared a few times. The chain is built from TRBV7-6 and TRBJ2-3; D is unresolved. Per the germline V gene, CDR1 is SGHVS and CDR2 is FNYEAQ. This CDR3 contains 15 residues. Trimming removed 2 bases from V and 3 bases from J, with 12 bases in between. Here the CDR3 DNA reads TGTGCCAGCAGCTTAAGGCTAGTCGGTACAGATACGCAGTATTTT. It specifies CASSLRLVGTDTQYF.

The table lists this clonotype with a few counts. The chain combines TRBV12-3 or TRBV12-4 with TRBJ2-2; TRBD2 aligns across 15 bases. V was clipped by 3 bases and J by 5 bases; unmatched bases: 16. The CDR3 sequence is 21 residues long. The chain's CDR3 is CASSFPIRGGLAGGATGELFF. The DNA of the CDR3 is TGTGCCAGCAGTTTCCCGATTCGGGGGGGACTAGCGGGAGGTGCAACCGGGGAGCTGTTTTTT.

This rearrangement joins TRBV7-9 to TRBJ2-7; TRBD1 is a possible D gene (6 bases). Germline loops: CDR1 SEHNR, CDR2 FQNEAQ (reference sequence). Trimming shortened V by 4 bases and J by 5 bases, and 18 bases separated the two germline ends. This CDR3 has 15 amino acids. CDR3 sequence: CASSSSGDLRNEQYF. As DNA, the CDR3 is TGTGCCAGCAGCTCCTCAGGGGATCTTAGGAACGAGCAGTACTTC.

The rearrangement uses TRBV29-1 and TRBJ2-7; 12 nucleotides align to TRBD2. Germline V gene data show CDR1 as SQVTM and CDR2 as ANQGSEA. The V segment lost 6 bases and the J segment 3 bases; nucleotides outside the gene matches: 3. The CDR3 covers 13 residues. In nucleotides, the CDR3 is TGCAGCGTCGGACTAGCGGGGTACTACGAGCAGTACTTC. This encodes CSVGLAGYYEQYF.

This clonotype was found a few times. J is TRBJ1-1 and V is TRBV2; no reliable D call. Trimming removed 5 bases at V and 0 bases at J, with 10 bases between. CDR3 length equals 14 residues. Germline loops: CDR1 SNHLY, CDR2 FYNNEI. CDR3 residues: CASSWTEVNTEAFF. CDR3 nucleotides: TGTGCCAGCAGTTGGACGGAAGTGAACACTGAAGCTTTCTTT.

The chain combines TRBV6-2 or TRBV6-3 with TRBJ2-7; D is ambiguous. Deletions cut 2 bases from V and 0 bases from J, with 8 bases between. This CDR3 comprises 14 residues. Germline values: CDR1 MNHEY, CDR2 SVGEGT. The DNA of the CDR3 is TGTGCCAGCAGTTACGCCGGATACTCCTACGAGCAGTACTTC. Translating it yields CASSYAGYSYEQYF.

This chain links TRBV10-3 with TRBJ2-5; TRBD2 agrees at 9 bases. J gave up 2 bases and V 2 bases, and 6 bases lay outside the gene matches. The CDR3 loop spans 16 amino acids. In germline, CDR1 is ENHRY, CDR2 SYGVKD. CDR3 DNA: TGTGCCATCAGTGAGAACCTAGCGGGGACACAAGAGACCCAGTACTTC. It codes for CAISENLAGTQETQYF.